This T cell receptor (beta chain) was profiled in a study of T cell clonality in common variable immunodeficiency. Notes on the study in general: Common variable immunodeficiency TCR beta sequences reportedly had fewer deletions and N-nucleotide insertions.

Per the germline V gene, CDR1 is SQVTM and CDR2 is ANQGSEA. V was clipped by 7 bases and J by 2 bases; unmatched bases: 4. The CDR3 has 13 residues. Repertoires were generated with immunoSEQ multiplex PCR, while TCRdb's copy carries only in-frame clones and drops some. Sampling found fewer than 25,000 clones, none seen once. This clone showed up many times. The antigen is undetermined. Read data end 3 residues before the CDR3 end; the end is taken from the germline J gene. Sequencing input: peripheral blood mononuclear cells. The chain joins TRBV29-1 to TRBJ2-3; 9 bases match TRBD1. This clonotype was obtained from a human donor with common variable immunodeficiency. Partial CDR3 DNA: TGCAGCGGCCGGGACAGGGACACAGATACG. As protein: CSGRDRDTDT. The full CDR3 protein reads CSGRDRDTDTQYF.